This T cell receptor beta chain came from a study of cytomegalovirus exposure and HLA in healthy donors. This clone has just one count. The CDR3 covers 13 residues. Germline CDR1 reads LGHNA; CDR2 reads YSLEER. The V gene lost 0 bases and the J gene lost 6 bases, with 6 bases spanning the gap. Vbeta (60) and Jbeta (13) primers were used in the PCR. Assay used: immunoSEQ multiplex PCR; TCRdb lists only in-frame clones, some missing. The table shows under 150,000 clones, with approximately 85% occurring only once. This chain connects TRBV4-3 to TRBJ1-5, with D unclear. The clonotype was recovered from a boy aged 5-17 years in good health and CMV-seronegative. The specimen was PBMCs. In DNA, the CDR3 is TGCGCCAGCAGCCAAGAGGGAGGTCAGCCCCAGCATTTT. It encodes CASSQEGGQPQHF.